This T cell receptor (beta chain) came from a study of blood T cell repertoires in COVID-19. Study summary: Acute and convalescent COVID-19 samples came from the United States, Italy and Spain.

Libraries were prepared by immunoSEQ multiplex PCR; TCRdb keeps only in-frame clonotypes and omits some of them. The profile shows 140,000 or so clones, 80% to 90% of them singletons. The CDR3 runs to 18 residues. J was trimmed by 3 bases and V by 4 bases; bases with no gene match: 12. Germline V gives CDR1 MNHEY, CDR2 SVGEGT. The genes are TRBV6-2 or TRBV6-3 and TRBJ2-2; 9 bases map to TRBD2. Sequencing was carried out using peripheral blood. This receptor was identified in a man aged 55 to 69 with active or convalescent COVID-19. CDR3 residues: CASSSSGRSPPYTGELFF. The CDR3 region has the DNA TGTGCCAGCAGTTCGAGCGGGAGGAGTCCCCCTTACACCGGGGAGCTGTTTTTT.